A single sample gave rise to the 7 T cell receptor beta chains below, sequenced in a study of T cell responses to AZD1222 COVID-19 vaccine. Sequencing was performed with immunoSEQ multiplex PCR; in TCRdb, only in-frame clones are kept and a portion is missing. In the table there are 110,000 to 150,000 clones, more than 80% of which are singletons. Sequencing was performed on peripheral blood, taken on day 0 of AZD1222 vaccination. Receptors were obtained from an adult in good health.

This chain uses TRBV5-4 with TRBJ2-3; perhaps TRBD1 as D (6 bases). Trimming removed 5 bases at V and 1 base at J, with 17 bases between. This CDR3 is built from 16 residues. Germline V gene lookup returns CDR1 SGHNT and CDR2 YYREEE (reference sequence). The CDR3 region is CASSWLQGVGTDTQYF. CDR3 coding DNA: TGTGCCAGCAGTTGGTTACAGGGAGTTGGCACAGATACGCAGTATTTT.

A note on this clone: Because the CDR3's place on the DNA is in doubt, the DNA is left out and the CDR3 is given as listed by TCRdb. The genes are TRBV19 and TRBJ2-7; the table's D call, TRBD1, has no DNA check behind it. The CDR3 comprises 11 residues, both ends counted. CDR1 LNHDA and CDR2 SQIVND come from the germline V gene (reference sequence). The CDR3 loop reads CASSIVGPGIF.

The chain couples TRBV7-9 to TRBJ1-1; 8 bases fit TRBD1. The CDR3 consists of 14 residues. The V gene's germline CDR1 is SEHNR and CDR2 FQNEAQ (reference sequence). V was clipped by 7 bases and J by 4 bases; unmatched bases: 8. CDR3 in DNA: TGTGCCAGCACCAAAACCGGGACAGGCACTGAAGCTTTCTTT. Its translation is CASTKTGTGTEAFF.

V is TRBV9 and J is TRBJ1-2; D is undetermined. Per the germline V gene, CDR1 is SGDLS and CDR2 is YYNGEE. Deletions cut 0 bases from V and 3 bases from J, with 9 bases between. There are 14 residues in the CDR3. The CDR3 DNA reads TGTGCCAGCAGCGTAGACGACGGATACTATGGCTACACCTTC. This gives the protein CASSVDDGYYGYTF.

The genes are TRBV7-6 and TRBJ1-5, with no clear D. Trimming took 0 bases from V and 4 from J, leaving 4 bases between them. Germline CDR1 is SGHVS and CDR2 is FNYEAQ. CDR3 length equals 13 residues. CDR3 sequence (DNA): TGTGCCAGCAGCTTAGCAGAGAATCAGCCCCAGCATTTT. Its protein product is CASSLAENQPQHF. Full variable domain (remainder filled in from reference TRBV7-6 and TRBJ1-5): GAGVSQSPRYKVTKRGQDVALRCDPISGHVSLYWYRQALGQGPEFLTYFNYEAQQDKSGLPNDRFSAERPEGSISTLTIQRTEQRDSAMYRCASSLAENQPQHFGDGTRLSIL.

This clone was seen a single time. The chain employs TRBV11-2 and TRBJ1-1, with 8 bases fitting TRBD1. J lost 3 bases, V lost 5 bases, and 14 bases had no gene match. There are 17 residues in the CDR3. Germline V gene sequence: CDR1 SGHAT, CDR2 FQNNGV. The CDR3 region has the DNA TGTGCCAGCAGCGCCTTTGGCAGGGGGCGTCGGGACACTGAAGCTTTCTTT. Translating it yields CASSAFGRGRRDTEAFF.

The chain is built from TRBV4-1 and TRBJ2-4; the D is unclear. The CDR3 is 18 amino acids. V shed 1 base and J shed 0 bases, with 16 bases lying between them. Germline-derived CDR1 and CDR2 are MGHRA and YSYEKL. The CDR3 spells CASSQARTGRLAKNIQYF. For the CDR3, the DNA is TGCGCCAGCAGCCAAGCTAGGACCGGTCGACTAGCCAAAAACATTCAGTACTTC.